The present TCR beta chain was sequenced within a study of blood T cell repertoires in COVID-19. Germline loops: CDR1 SEHNR, CDR2 FQNEAQ (reference sequence). This CDR3 contains 14 residues. The V segment lost 6 bases and the J segment 4 bases; nucleotides outside the gene matches: 9. Authors' methods: Reference gene primer amplification gave nucleated cell count estimates. Sequencing used immunoSEQ multiplex PCR; TCRdb keeps in-frame clones, though not all of them. The DNA was the basis for D and trimming; V, J and clone size are from that table. This table has a few hundred thousand clones, under 90% appearing once.

The rearrangement uses TRBV7-9 and TRBJ2-7, with 7 nucleotides matching TRBD2. The sequencing sample was made of PBMCs or T cells enriched from blood (not recorded which). The receptor's source is a woman in her forties or fifties who had been exposed to COVID-19. The CDR3 coding sequence is TGTGCCAGCAGGGGGGGGGATAGAGGGTACGAGCAGTACTTC. This translates into CASRGGDRGYEQYF.